This T cell receptor (beta chain) was sequenced in a study of a mutant IDH1 vaccine in newly diagnosed glioma (dated by TCRdb to 2020 to 2022). Regarding the study in general: Patients were given eight vaccinations, in weeks 1, 3, 5, 7, 11, 15, 19 and 23, which matched visits V03 through V10. Peripheral blood was collected at six visits: V03 (baseline), V05, V07, V10, V12 and V13. In the chemotherapy-containing groups, vaccination started alongside temozolomide cycles, whereas in patients who had radiotherapy alone it started 4-6 weeks after radiotherapy. Prior to enrollment, patients had been given standard therapy consisting of radiotherapy alone, temozolomide alone, or radiochemotherapy with temozolomide, with the combination given to most patients. Of the 32 treated patients, roughly 60% were male and approximately 38% were female, and the mean age was 40.4 years. Longitudinal TCRB deep sequencing was done for 25 to 30 treated patients, wherever samples were available for exploratory analyses. The study at large found these results: No apparent relationship was observed between pseudoprogression and alterations in the top peripheral T cell clonotypes detected by TCRB sequencing. According to the authors, sample limitations meant that analyses of patient blood samples could not be reproduced. Immune responses induced by the vaccine were seen in approximately 93% of patients across multiple MHC alleles. PBMC samples for TCRB deep sequencing were selected based on availability.

According to the study, the label for this sample's time point signals: week 23, last vaccination. Each vaccine dose, consisting of 300 ug of a 20-mer mutant IDH1 peptide in Montanide, was administered subcutaneously with topical imiquimod. Newly diagnosed WHO grade 3 or 4 IDH1-mutant astrocytomas showing loss of nuclear ATRX were present in the donors. The samples were drawn from NOA16, a multicentre, single-arm, open-label phase I trial in Germany that tested a mutant IDH1 peptide vaccine in humans for the first time. Genomic DNA for TCRB sequencing was extracted from EDTA blood using the DNeasy Blood and Tissue Kit. V is shortened by 4 bases, J by 2 bases, and the region joining them spans 12 bases. From the cysteine up to the phenylalanine, the CDR3 has a length of 15 residues. Only CDR3 DNA is held: 45 bases, read in frame from base 1. The germline V gene encodes CDR1 SGHRS and CDR2 YFSETQ. The library was produced with the immunoSEQ multiplex PCR assay. The hsTCRB Kit was used according to the manufacturer's protocol to amplify rearranged TCR beta chain sequences. Sequencing of TCRB libraries was carried out on an Illumina MiSeq. In the original analysis: The kit vendor's proprietary platform handled demultiplexing, trimming and gene mapping. In TCRdb, the immuneACCESS table is reduced to in-frame sequences with V and J assigned. These tables do not hold every clone; where another copy was compared, an unresolved V gene accounts for under half, and the others remain unexplained. V, J and clone size are those of that table, while D and trimming were read from the DNA. The sample data list over 55,000 clones, and about 81% of these were observed just once. Around 8.4% of the sample rests with the top ten.

As to this clone: This receptor's antigen is unknown. No per-base quality is available; no much larger clone lies one base away.

The receptor was derived from a woman in her 40s with glioma. Some clones in this sample may be carry-over from other donors' samples. The rearranged chain carries TRBV5-1 and TRBJ2-2, with the D gene uncertain. Sequences were derived from PBMCs, sampled from a glioma patient whose treatment included an IDH1 peptide vaccine. The CDR3 in this case is CASSPRSENTGELFF. At the DNA level, the sequence is TGCGCCAGCAGCCCACGCTCCGAAAACACCGGGGAGCTGTTTTTT.